Presented here are 25 T cell receptor beta chains from one specimen sequenced in a study of graft-versus-host responses after intestinal transplantation. The antigens for these receptors are not known. Some clones are missing from TCRdb's copy, which holds only in-frame ones; the method was immunoSEQ multiplex PCR. The sample has tens of thousands of clones, almost 90% seen once. The material was unstimulated CD8+ T cells sorted from spleen or lymph node cells, obtained before transplant. Receptors were obtained from a human donor who was the organ donor for an intestinal transplant.

The chain is built from TRBV30 and TRBJ2-7; 7 bases are shared with TRBD2. The CDR3 consists of 15 residues. V gave up 2 bases and J gave up 6 bases; unmatched junction bases: 13. Germline V CDR1 and CDR2: GTSNPN, SVGIG (reference sequence). CDR3 bases: TGTGCCTGGAGTCGTTCCGGACTAGAGAGTTCCGAGCAGTACGTC. It specifies CAWSRSGLESSEQYV.

J is TRBJ1-1 and V is TRBV5-8, with 7 bases lining up with TRBD1. Germline lookup yields CDR1 SGHTS and CDR2 YDEGEE. CDR3 length equals 15 residues. V lost 4 bases and J lost 0; bases outside the gene matches: 6. The CDR3 DNA is TGTGCCAGCAGCCCTCCGGGACAGATGAACACTGAAGCTTTCTTT. Translating it yields CASSPPGQMNTEAFF.

The chain couples TRBV7-2 to TRBJ2-5, with TRBD2 matching over 8 bases. J gave up 2 bases and V 4 bases, and 12 bases lay outside the gene matches. Germline V gives CDR1 SGHTA, CDR2 FQGNSA. The CDR3 is made up of 17 amino acids. The CDR3 DNA sequence: TGTGCCAGCAGCTCCCTGGGGAATGAGCGGGGGCAAGAGACCCAGTACTTC. This encodes CASSSLGNERGQETQYF.

The genes are TRBV27 and TRBJ2-5, with TRBD2 matching 12 bases. Trimming at V came to 5 bases and at J to 5 bases, leaving 9 bases not matched to a gene. CDR1 MNHEY and CDR2 SMNVEV come from the germline V gene (reference sequence). The CDR3 covers 16 residues. Written as DNA, the CDR3 is TGTGCCAGCAGTCTCCGACTAGCGGGGGTCCCGGAGACCCAGTACTTC. This translates into CASSLRLAGVPETQYF.

This clone showed up just once. The chain links TRBV5-4 to TRBJ2-5; TRBD2 matches 7 bases. Trimming removed 1 base from V and 0 bases from J; junction bases left unmatched: 3. CDR3 length: 15 amino acids. CDR1 and CDR2 (germline): SGHNT, YYREEE (reference sequence). The CDR3 reads CASSLMTSNQETQYF. In nucleotides, the CDR3 is TGTGCCAGCAGCTTGATGACTAGCAACCAAGAGACCCAGTACTTC.

The chain links TRBV4-1 to TRBJ2-1; TRBD2 matches 11 bases. V lost 0 bases to trimming and J lost 3 bases; unmatched junction nucleotides: 7. Germline-derived CDR1 and CDR2 are MGHRA and YSYEKL. This CDR3 spans 18 amino acids. The CDR3 is CASSQDPTGTSGYNEQFF. The CDR3 DNA reads TGCGCCAGCAGCCAAGATCCAACCGGGACTAGCGGCTACAATGAGCAGTTCTTC.

The V and J genes are TRBV27 and TRBJ1-6, with D tentatively TRBD1 (5 bases). The V and J ends lost 8 bases and 8 bases respectively, with 19 bases between them. The CDR3 is made up of 15 amino acids. Per germline, CDR1 MNHEY and CDR2 SMNVEV (reference sequence). The CDR3 sequence: CASGMRGVADSPLHF. Written as DNA, the CDR3 is TGTGCCAGCGGAATGCGGGGGGTGGCGGATTCACCCCTCCACTTT.

The chain couples TRBV6-5 to TRBJ1-1; 7 bases are a match to TRBD1. CDR3 length: 14 amino acids. Germline values: CDR1 MNHEY, CDR2 SVGAGI. V trimming: 5 bases; J trimming: 3 bases; junction bases outside the gene matches: 6. CDR3 residues: CASSNQGGYTEAFF. CDR3 DNA: TGTGCCAGCAGTAATCAGGGGGGATACACTGAAGCTTTCTTT.

The chain joins TRBV27 to TRBJ2-1; TRBD2 matches at 9 bases. From germline, CDR1 is MNHEY and CDR2 SMNVEV (reference sequence). Unmatched junction bases numbered 2, after V lost 0 bases and J lost 2 bases. This CDR3 contains 16 residues. This CDR3 is CASSLSGGGAYNEQFF. The CDR3 coding sequence is TGTGCCAGCAGTTTATCGGGCGGGGGGGCCTACAATGAGCAGTTCTTC.

The rearrangement links TRBV29-1 to TRBJ2-1, with D maybe TRBD1 (5 bases). The CDR3 is 12 residues long. Germline loops: CDR1 SQVTM, CDR2 ANQGSEA. V shed 3 bases and J shed 9 bases, with 12 bases lying between them. CDR3 amino acids: CSVENRPGEQFF. CDR3 DNA: TGCAGCGTTGAGAACAGGCCGGGTGAGCAGTTCTTC.

The chain employs TRBV4-1 and TRBJ2-3; D is undetermined. V was clipped by 1 base and J by 3 bases, with 8 bases between them. The length of the CDR3 is 14 residues. The V gene's germline CDR1 is MGHRA and CDR2 YSYEKL. The CDR3 is CASSQVVLTDTQYF. Written as DNA, the CDR3 is TGCGCCAGCAGCCAAGTTGTTCTTACAGATACGCAGTATTTT.

The CDR3 DNA is TGTGCCAGCAGTTCACCCCTACAGGGTCTTATCGGCACAGATACGCAGTATTTT. Protein sequence: CASSSPLQGLIGTDTQYF. J is TRBJ2-3 and V is TRBV27; perhaps TRBD1 as D (6 bases). Germline CDR1 reads MNHEY; CDR2 reads SMNVEV (reference sequence). CDR3 length: 18 residues. Trimming left V 4 bases short and J 1 base short, with 21 bases between.

The V call is TRBV7-9, the J call TRBJ2-1; a weak D match, TRBD1 (6 bases). Germline CDR1 is SEHNR and CDR2 is FQNEAQ (reference sequence). The germline V and J ends were trimmed by 7 bases and 0 bases, with 13 bases remaining between them. The CDR3 totals 15 residues. The CDR3 region is CASNRQASSYNEQFF. Written as DNA, the CDR3 is TGTGCCAGCAACAGACAGGCTAGCTCCTACAATGAGCAGTTCTTC.

This chain connects TRBV6-5 to TRBJ2-1; D not resolved. V gave up 6 bases and J gave up 2 bases, with 11 bases separating them. Germline CDR1 is MNHEY and CDR2 is SVGAGI. The CDR3 contains 14 residues. As DNA, the CDR3 is TGTGCCAGCAGCGTGAGGATTGCCTACAATGAGCAGTTCTTC. Translating gives CASSVRIAYNEQFF.

J is TRBJ2-3 and V is TRBV28; no clear D. The germline gives CDR1 MDHEN, CDR2 SYDVKM. Trimming cost V 2 bases and J 1 base, with 4 bases left between them. The CDR3 has 13 amino acids. The CDR3 loop reads CASSLEGTDTQYF. CDR3 sequence (DNA): TGTGCCAGCAGTTTAGAGGGCACAGATACGCAGTATTTT.

The rearrangement uses TRBV7-2 and TRBJ2-2; tentative D call: TRBD2 (6 bases). The CDR3 has 17 residues. The V gene's germline CDR1 is SGHTA and CDR2 FQGNSA. V lost 4 bases, J lost 0 bases, and 15 bases lay in between. CDR3 residues: CASSYANRESNTGELFF. The CDR3, as DNA: TGTGCCAGCAGCTACGCAAACCGGGAGTCGAACACCGGGGAGCTGTTTTTT.

This clone was detected only a few times. The V gene is TRBV4-3, the J gene TRBJ2-2, with 13 bases fitting TRBD2. Germline CDR1 is LGHNA and CDR2 is YSLEER. The CDR3 is 17 amino acids. The ends lost 3 bases at V and 5 bases at J; junction bases unmatched: 6. The CDR3 DNA reads TGCGCCAGCAGCCAGGTACCGGGACTAGCGGGGACCGGGGAGCTGTTTTTT. This encodes CASSQVPGLAGTGELFF.

The chain combines TRBV28 with TRBJ2-3; maybe TRBD1 (5 bases). V lost 4 bases and J lost 0, with 20 bases in between. This CDR3 has 18 amino acids. Germline V lookup: CDR1 MDHEN, CDR2 SYDVKM. The CDR3 DNA follows: TGTGCCAGCAGTTCCAGGGTAAGGGCCCCGACTAGCACAGATACGCAGTATTTT. Translation: CASSSRVRAPTSTDTQYF.

V is TRBV5-4 and J is TRBJ2-7; weak D call: TRBD1 (7 bases). The CDR3 is 16 residues long. Germline CDR1 and CDR2: SGHNT and YYREEE (reference sequence). Trimming took off 0 bases at V and 3 bases at J, with 16 bases between the two ends. The CDR3 nucleotides read TGTGCCAGCAGCTTGGAGGGGTGGCAGGGGGGCTACGAGCAGTACGTC. This sequence encodes CASSLEGWQGGYEQYV.

The rearrangement joins TRBV19 to TRBJ2-3, with 7 bases that match TRBD1. CDR1 and CDR2 (germline): LNHDA, SQIVND (reference sequence). Trimming removed 10 bases from V and 2 bases from J; junction bases left unmatched: 9. This CDR3 spans 14 amino acids. CDR3 DNA sequence: TGTGCCACCGGAAGGGACAGCCCCACAGATACGCAGTATTTT. Protein: CATGRDSPTDTQYF.

The chain employs TRBV4-2 and TRBJ2-5, with D maybe TRBD2 (6 bases). CDR1 and CDR2 from the germline V gene are LGHNA and YNFKEQ. Trimming took 9 bases from V and 5 from J, leaving 19 bases between them. This CDR3 comprises 14 residues. The CDR3 loop is CASSTSGLRETQYF. CDR3 nucleotide sequence: TGTGCCAGTTCGACTTCGGGACTGAGGGAGACCCAGTACTTC.

The V gene is TRBV28, the J gene TRBJ2-1, with 7 bases fitting TRBD1. The CDR3 extends over 15 amino acids. The junction had 13 bases not matched to a gene; V was cut back by 9 bases and J by 5 bases. CDR1 and CDR2 (germline): MDHEN, SYDVKM. The CDR3 sequence: CASTPTGSPHNEQFF. CDR3 in DNA: TGTGCCAGTACCCCGACAGGGAGCCCCCACAATGAGCAGTTCTTC. Complete variable domain (other parts from reference TRBV28 and TRBJ2-1): DVKVTQSSRYLVKRTGEKVFLECVQDMDHENMFWYRQDPGLGLRLIYFSYDVKMKEKGDIPEGYSVSREKKERFSLILESASTNQTSMYLCASTPTGSPHNEQFFGPGTRLTVL.

The V and J genes are TRBV7-2 and TRBJ2-3, with no clear D. The CDR3 length is 13 residues. CDR1 SGHTA and CDR2 FQGNSA come from the germline V gene. Trimming cost V 1 base and J 3 bases, with 5 bases left between them. For the CDR3, the DNA is TGTGCCAGCAGCTTAGTAGTTACAGATACGCAGTATTTT. Its protein is CASSLVVTDTQYF.

CDR3 sequence: CASSYTGGPNEKLFF. The CDR3 DNA follows: TGTGCCAGCAGTTACACGGGGGGCCCGAATGAAAAACTGTTTTTT. The chain joins TRBV6-5 to TRBJ1-4; a possible D gene is TRBD1 (6 bases). Germline CDR1 MNHEY, CDR2 SVGAGI. The CDR3 is made up of 15 amino acids. The V end lost 2 bases, the J end lost 5 bases, and 12 bases lay between the germline ends.

The chain has TRBV7-8 and TRBJ2-3; 9 nucleotides align to TRBD2. The CDR3 runs 16 residues. V was pared by 0 bases and J by 4 bases, with 5 bases of the junction left unmatched. CDR1 and CDR2 (germline): SGHVS, FQNEAQ. The CDR3 coding sequence is TGTGCCAGCAGCTTAGCGGCGGCTAGCGGGGCAGATACGCAGTATTTT. This codes for CASSLAAASGADTQYF.